This T cell receptor (beta chain) was retrieved from a study of early stage breast cancer tumors. Study background: ER+/PR+/HER2- status applied to about 70% of the 16 invasive breast tumors. Among roughly 12 ER+/PR+/HER2- tumors, eight were ductal, four lobular.

V gave up 0 bases and J gave up 2 bases, with 9 bases separating them. Germline V CDR1 and CDR2: SGHRS, YFSETQ. The CDR3 contains 15 residues. Remarks on this clone: Its specificity is unknown.

Each sample had two DNA replicates, roughly 0.48 ug blood or around 1.5 ug tissue. Method: immunoSEQ multiplex PCR; TCRdb's copy keeps in-frame clones and lacks some. This table holds about 7,900 clones, 62% found once. Study-wide results and limits: Compared with adjacent normal breast tissue, tumors showed 2 to 2.5-fold greater T cell density and higher clonality.

Specimen: breast tumor tissue. The V and J genes are TRBV5-1 and TRBJ1-5; D perhaps matches TRBD1 (6 bases). This receptor was taken from a person aged 65 to 79 with breast cancer. The CDR3 nucleotides read TGCGCCAGCAGCTTGGCAGGGGTGGGCAATCAGCCCCAGCATTTT. This encodes CASSLAGVGNQPQHF.